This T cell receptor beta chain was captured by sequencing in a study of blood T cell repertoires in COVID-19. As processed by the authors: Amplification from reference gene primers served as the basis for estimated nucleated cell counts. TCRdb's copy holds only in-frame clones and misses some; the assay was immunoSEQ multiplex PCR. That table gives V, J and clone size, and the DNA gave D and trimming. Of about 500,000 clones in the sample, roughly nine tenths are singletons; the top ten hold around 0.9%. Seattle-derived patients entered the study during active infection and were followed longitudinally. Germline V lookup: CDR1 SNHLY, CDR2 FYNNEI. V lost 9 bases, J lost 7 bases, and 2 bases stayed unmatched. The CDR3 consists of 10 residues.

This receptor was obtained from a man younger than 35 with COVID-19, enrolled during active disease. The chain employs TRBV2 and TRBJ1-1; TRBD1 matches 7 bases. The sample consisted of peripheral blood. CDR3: CARGDSEAFF. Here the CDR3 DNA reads TGTGCCAGGGGGGACAGTGAAGCTTTCTTT. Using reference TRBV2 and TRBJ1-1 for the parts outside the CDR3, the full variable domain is EPEVTQTPSHQVTQMGQEVILRCVPISNHLYFYWYRQILGQKVEFLVSFYNNEISEKSEIFDDQFSVERPDGSNFTLKIRSTKLEDSAMYFCARGDSEAFFGQGTRLTVV.